This T cell receptor (beta chain) was found in a study of cytomegalovirus exposure and HLA in healthy donors. Whole-study context: In a later analysis, it was reported that the roughly 130 validation repertoires had been produced on the same platform as the 700 or so repertoires belonging to the first cohort.

Study-wide results and limits: Per published reports, the classifier diagnosed cytomegalovirus status with high specificity and sensitivity.

Produced via immunoSEQ multiplex PCR; TCRdb's table is partial and in-frame only. The table shows 150,000 or so clones, with around 93% occurring only once. The donors were members of the validation cohort, which comprised 120 subjects and was separate from the first cohort of some 680 subjects. A single count supports this clone. Its antigen remains unidentified. Germline lookup yields CDR1 MNHNS and CDR2 SASEGT. This CDR3 is 11 amino acids long. The chain combines TRBV6-1 with TRBJ2-7, with D tentatively TRBD1 (5 bases). The sequence was collected from a man between 18 and 35 years old in good health and CMV-seropositive. The sample was PBMCs. Here the CDR3 reads CAVQDSYEQYF. The CDR3 bases are TGTGCGGTACAGGACTCCTACGAGCAGTACTTC.